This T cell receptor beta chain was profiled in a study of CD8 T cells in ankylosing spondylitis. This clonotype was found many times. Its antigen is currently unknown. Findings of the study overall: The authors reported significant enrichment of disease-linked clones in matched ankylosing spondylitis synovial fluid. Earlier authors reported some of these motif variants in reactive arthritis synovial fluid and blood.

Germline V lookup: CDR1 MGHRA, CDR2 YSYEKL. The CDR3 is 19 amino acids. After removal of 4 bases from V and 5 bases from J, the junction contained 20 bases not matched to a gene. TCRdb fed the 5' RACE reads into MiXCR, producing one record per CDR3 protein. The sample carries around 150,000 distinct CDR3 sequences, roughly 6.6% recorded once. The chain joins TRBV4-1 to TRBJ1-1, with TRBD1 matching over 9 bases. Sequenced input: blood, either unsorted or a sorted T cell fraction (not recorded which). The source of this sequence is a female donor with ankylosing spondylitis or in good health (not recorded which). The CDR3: CASSPRDRVIFGGRTEAFF. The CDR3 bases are TGCGCCAGCAGCCCCCGGGACAGGGTCATTTTCGGAGGGAGAACTGAAGCTTTCTTT.